This T cell receptor beta chain is from a study of T-cell reconstitution after alpha-beta-depleted transplantation in children. CDR3 size: 12 residues. The V and J ends lost 10 bases and 1 base respectively, with 10 bases between them. Unique molecular identifiers were incorporated during preparation of the TCRbeta library. TCRdb fed the PCR reads into MiXCR, producing one record per CDR3 protein. The table shows 190,000 or so distinct CDR3 sequences, with about 15% occurring only once. This clonotype showed up just a few times. The sample in question was PBMCs from the stem cell graft donor, obtained from the stem cell graft. This TCR was sampled from a human donor who donated a stem cell graft to a child with acute lymphoblastic leukemia. V and J are TRBV12-3 or TRBV12-4 and TRBJ2-5; D perhaps matches TRBD2 (5 bases). The CDR3: CATSRGQETQYF. The CDR3 nucleotides read TGTGCCACCTCACGGGGCCAAGAGACCCAGTACTTC.